These T cell receptor beta chains were read from a single sample in a study of cytomegalovirus exposure and HLA in healthy donors. Repertoires were generated with immunoSEQ multiplex PCR, while TCRdb's copy carries only in-frame clones and drops some. The sample includes approximately 130,000 clones, around 74% of them seen just once. Input material: PBMCs. The receptors originated from a man in his thirties or forties in good health and CMV-seronegative. The CDR3 runs from the conserved cysteine through the conserved F or W. A D gene is named only where the DNA matches it firmly. Only part of the rows carry a size: once, few, many, or a class if the clone is expanded.

>.|TRBV5-6|TRBJ2-5|13|.
TGTGCCAGCAGCTTGGGTCAGCGGGAGACCCAGTACTTC
CASSLGQRETQYF
>TRBD1|TRBV5-1|TRBJ2-7|14|.
TGCGCCAGCGATCCGGGACAGGGTCTACGCGAGCAGTACTTC
CASDPGQGLREQYF
>.|TRBV4-3|TRBJ2-4|13|.
TGCGCCAGCAGCCAAGGTCTCAAAAACATTCAGTACTTC
CASSQGLKNIQYF
>.|TRBV29-1|TRBJ1-4|14|.
TGCAGCGTTGAAGGACAGCCTGGTGATGAAAAACTGTTTTTT
CSVEGQPGDEKLFF
>.|TRBV2|TRBJ2-2|13|once
TGTGCCAGCACGGCTACGAGGACCGGGGAGCTGTTTTTT
CASTATRTGELFF
>.|TRBV6-5|TRBJ2-2|13|.
TGTGCCAGCAGTTATTACAGCTCCGGGGAGCTGTTTTTT
CASSYYSSGELFF
>.|TRBV21-1|TRBJ2-4|16|.
TGTGCCAGCAGCGCACAGGACAAAAAAGCCAAAAACATTCAGTACTTC
CASSAQDKKAKNIQYF
>.|TRBV19|TRBJ1-1|16|.
TGTGCCAGTAGGCGGCAGTCCCTTCACATGAACACTGAAGCTTTCTTT
CASRRQSLHMNTEAFF
>.|TRBV14|TRBJ1-1|13|.
TGTGCCAGCAGCCTTACAGCCGCCACTGAAGCTTTCTTT
CASSLTAATEAFF
>.|TRBV7-2|TRBJ2-7|17|.
TGTGCCAGCAGCTCCCCGCCCTCGGGACTCGAATACTACGAGCAGTACTTC
CASSSPPSGLEYYEQYF
>TRBD1|TRBV5-1|TRBJ1-2|13|.
TGCGCCAGCAGCTATGACAGGGATGATGGCTACACCTTC
CASSYDRDDGYTF
>TRBD1|TRBV14|TRBJ2-1|14|.
TGTGCCAGCAGCCACAAGTGGACAGGGGATGAGCAGTTCTTC
CASSHKWTGDEQFF
>TRBD1|TRBV7-3|TRBJ1-2|16|.
TGTGCCAGCAGCCCTCGGGGACAGGGTTTGCCTTATGGCTACACCTTC
CASSPRGQGLPYGYTF
>.|TRBV19|TRBJ2-5|17|.
TGTGCCAGTAGTATTCTGGTAGCGGCCAACAAGCAAGAGACCCAGTACTTC
CASSILVAANKQETQYF
>TRBD1|TRBV4-1|TRBJ2-7|15|.
TGCGCCAGCAGCCAAGTGTGGACAGGGGCCTACGAGCAGTACTTC
CASSQVWTGAYEQYF
>TRBD1|TRBV7-2|TRBJ1-1|17|.
TGTGCCAGCAGCTTCAGACAGGGGGCGAGGGGGAACACTGAAGCTTTCTTT
CASSFRQGARGNTEAFF
>.|TRBV28|TRBJ2-2|14|.
TGTGCCAGTAGCCGACAGGACAACACCGGGGAGCTGTTTTTT
CASSRQDNTGELFF
>.|TRBV7-2|TRBJ1-5|16|.
TGTGCCAGCAGCTTCGCAGGGGCAGCTAGCAATCAGCCCCAGCATTTT
CASSFAGAASNQPQHF
>.|TRBV19|TRBJ1-1|14|.
TGTGCCAGTACCTTGAGAGGAATGAACACTGAAGCTTTCTTT
CASTLRGMNTEAFF
>TRBD1|TRBV6-1|TRBJ1-2|14|.
TGTGCCAGCAGTGACCCGACAGGGGTCTATGGCTACACCTTC
CASSDPTGVYGYTF
>.|TRBV19|TRBJ1-5|14|.
TGTGCCAGTAGTATCAACCCGGGAACTCAGCCCCAGCATTTT
CASSINPGTQPQHF
>TRBD2|TRBV4-2|TRBJ2-1|15|.
TGTGCCAGCAGCCAAGAGGGGGGGTACACCAATGAGCAGTTCTTC
CASSQEGGYTNEQFF
>.|TRBV6-1|TRBJ1-5|15|.
TGTGCCAGCAGTTGGGGGGGGCAGTTCAATCAGCCCCAGCATTTT
CASSWGGQFNQPQHF
>.|TRBV28|TRBJ1-4|13|few
TGTGCCAGCACATCCGGAACAGGGGAAAAACTGTTTTTT
CASTSGTGEKLFF
>TRBD2|TRBV5-1|TRBJ2-7|13|.
TGCGCCAGCAGCGTCGGGGGGGCAGAAGAGCAGTACTTC
CASSVGGAEEQYF
>.|TRBV4-1|TRBJ2-7|17|few
TGCGCCAGCAGCCAAGAAATCGGTAGACAGGCACTTTACGAGCAGTACTTC
CASSQEIGRQALYEQYF
>.|TRBV7-9|TRBJ1-6|14|once
TGTGCCAGCACCCACACGGACGGGAGTTCACCCCTCCACTTT
CASTHTDGSSPLHF
>.|TRBV2|TRBJ1-2|13|.
TGTGCCAGCAACCGACCCGGGAACTATGGCTACACCTTC
CASNRPGNYGYTF